What follows describes a single T cell receptor (beta chain). The antigen is unknown. Time point reported: cycle 4 day 1 (C4D1), after more than five weeks of nivolumab. The patients all showed relapse after autologous stem cell transplantation, while their brentuximab vedotin exposure varied. This sample was included in a study of PD-1 blockade in classical Hodgkin lymphoma. Points from the study as a whole: Whatever underlies the repertoire differences (possibly disease activity or prior therapy) remains undefined.

The CDR3 totals 15 residues. V lost 2 bases, J lost 0 bases, and 8 bases lay in between. Germline lookup yields CDR1 MNHNS and CDR2 SASEGT. Sequenced by immunoSEQ multiplex PCR; TCRdb stores in-frame clones only, minus some. The sample carries about 85,000 clones, about nine tenths recorded once. This specimen consisted of peripheral blood mononuclear cells (PBMCs), obtained before the fourth cycle of nivolumab. This TCR was recovered from a human donor with classical Hodgkin lymphoma. The genes are TRBV6-1 and TRBJ2-1; the D gene is possibly TRBD2 (6 bases). CDR3 nucleotide sequence: TGTGCCAGCAGTGAATTGGGGGGCTCCTACAATGAGCAGTTCTTC. It encodes CASSELGGSYNEQFF.